This passage covers 5 T cell receptor beta chains from one sample sequenced in a study of beta chain features in type 1 diabetes. Study-wide findings and caveats: All four CD4+ subsets of Type 1 diabetes patients contained TCRB CDR3s that were moderately but significantly shorter.

Their target antigens are unknown. Sequenced material consisted of expressed TCRB transcripts (all of the isolated RNA was reverse transcribed). TCRdb's table, derived via immunoSEQ multiplex PCR, lists solely in-frame clones and lacks some. This sample has some 660,000 clones, with about 14% found just once. Sequencing was carried out using naive CD4+ T cells from blood. Receptor source: a man aged 18 to 29 with type 1 diabetes.

The chain is built from TRBV7-9 and TRBJ2-5, with D maybe TRBD1 (6 bases). CDR3 length equals 14 residues. Germline assignment: CDR1 SEHNR and CDR2 FQNEAQ (reference sequence). Trimming cost V 3 bases and J 5 bases, with 13 bases left between them. The CDR3 is CASSFGQRGETQYF. The DNA of the CDR3 is TGTGCCAGCAGCTTCGGACAGAGAGGGGAGACCCAGTACTTC. The whole variable domain, remainder taken from reference TRBV7-9 and TRBJ2-5, is DTGVSQNPRHKITKRGQNVTFRCDPISEHNRLYWYRQTLGQGPEFLTYFQNEAQLEKSRLLSDRFSAERPKGSFSTLEIQRTEQGDSAMYLCASSFGQRGETQYFGPGTRLLVL.

The genes are TRBV7-9 and TRBJ2-3; D call uncertain. Trimming shortened V by 5 bases and J by 10 bases, and 16 bases separated the two germline ends. This CDR3 is 13 amino acids long. From germline, CDR1 is SEHNR and CDR2 FQNEAQ (reference sequence). The CDR3 sequence: CASSPTATDAQYF. The CDR3 region has the DNA TGTGCCAGCAGCCCAACGGCGACCGATGCGCAGTATTTT.

In its sample, this clone was seen a few times. The chain links TRBV9 to TRBJ1-5; unclear D gene. This CDR3 region has 14 residues. The V end was cut by 1 base, the J end by 6 bases, with 11 bases between. Germline CDR1 and CDR2: SGDLS and YYNGEE. As DNA, the CDR3 is TGTGCCAGCAGCGTAAGCTGGGCCGGTCAGCCCCAGCATTTT. Its translation: CASSVSWAGQPQHF.

The table lists this clone with a few counts. This rearrangement joins TRBV7-9 to TRBJ1-2; weak D call: TRBD1 (6 bases). The V and J ends lost 3 bases and 8 bases respectively, with 25 bases between them. Per the germline V gene, CDR1 is SEHNR and CDR2 is FQNEAQ (reference sequence). This CDR3 region has 17 residues. CDR3 residues: CASSFGTPGRGSQGYTF. CDR3 nucleotide sequence: TGTGCCAGCAGCTTTGGTACCCCGGGCAGGGGATCGCAAGGCTACACCTTC.

This clone was seen a handful of times. This rearrangement joins TRBV19 to TRBJ2-5; possibly TRBD1 for D (6 bases). CDR3 length: 14 residues. CDR1 is LNHDA and CDR2 is SQIVND in the germline V gene (reference sequence). The CDR3 loop is CASSKDSPIGTQYF. The CDR3 region has the DNA TGTGCTTCGAGCAAGGACAGCCCGATAGGGACCCAGTACTTC.